The clone carrying this TCR beta chain was counted ten times or more. Its antigen is still unknown. The data derive from a study of molecular identifiers for immune sequencing clone quantification. General study findings and limits: In a background of around 920,000 naive cells, spiked Jurkat TCR RNA from one cell was reportedly detectable. Clones above 20 RNA copies held over 97% of effector molecules, under 1% in naive cells. Highly expanded clone sizes could be underestimated by identical TCR molecules sharing a barcode.

TCR libraries were built in bulk with a published protocol and specific TCR primers. In TCRdb, the PCR reads were re-called with MiXCR into one record per CDR3 protein. The sample yields approximately 90,000 distinct CDR3 sequences, roughly 26% seen once. What was sequenced was naive CD8+ T cells from blood, with Jurkat cell RNA spiked in. Noted subset: FACS-sorted CD8+CD4-CCR7+CD45RA+ naive T cells. The sequence was collected from a human donor in good health. Some libraries in this study had Jurkat cell RNA spiked in.

CDR3: CASSPTGTGSFLSYEQYF. CDR3 nucleotides: TGCGCCAGCAGCCCAACCGGGACAGGTTCCTTCCTCTCCTACGAGCAGTACTTC. The chain combines TRBV4-1 with TRBJ2-7, with 8 bases matching TRBD1. This CDR3 is built from 18 residues. V lost 4 bases and J lost 0; bases outside the gene matches: 14. Looked up from germline, CDR1 is MGHRA and CDR2 is YSYEKL.